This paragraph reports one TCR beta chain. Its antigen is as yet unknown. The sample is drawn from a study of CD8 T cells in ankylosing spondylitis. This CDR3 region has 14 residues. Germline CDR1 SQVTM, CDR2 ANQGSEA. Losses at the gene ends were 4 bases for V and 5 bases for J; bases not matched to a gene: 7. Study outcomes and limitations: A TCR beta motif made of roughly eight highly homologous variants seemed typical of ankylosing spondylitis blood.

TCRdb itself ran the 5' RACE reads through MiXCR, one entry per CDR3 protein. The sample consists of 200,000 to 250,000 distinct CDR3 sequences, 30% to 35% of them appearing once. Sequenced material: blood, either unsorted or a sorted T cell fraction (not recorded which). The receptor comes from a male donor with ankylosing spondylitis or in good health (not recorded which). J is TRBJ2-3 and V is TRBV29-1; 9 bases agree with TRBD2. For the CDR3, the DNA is TGCAGCGTTGGTGGCGGGGGGGTTGAAGATACGCAGTATTTT. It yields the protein CSVGGGGVEDTQYF.